Below, 9 T cell receptor beta chains from the same sample are listed, as sequenced in a study of cytomegalovirus exposure and HLA in healthy donors. With 60 Vbeta and 13 Jbeta primers, the PCR was carried out. This table comes from immunoSEQ multiplex PCR, and its TCRdb copy is limited to in-frame clones, with some not included. The data hold some 200,000 clones, with 65% to 80% observed a single time. The sample consisted of PBMCs. The receptor source for this set is a girl aged 2 to 9 in good health and CMV-seronegative.

The chain is built from TRBV10-3 and TRBJ1-1; 7 bases align to TRBD1. The CDR3 covers 13 residues. With V trimmed by 7 bases and J by 2 bases, 4 bases remained unmatched. The V gene's germline CDR1 is ENHRY and CDR2 SYGVKD. The CDR3 sequence is CAITQGGNTEAFF. Written as DNA, the CDR3 is TGTGCCATCACTCAGGGGGGTAACACTGAAGCTTTCTTT.

This chain joins TRBV10-3 and TRBJ2-3, with D uncertain. Per germline, CDR1 ENHRY and CDR2 SYGVKD. The CDR3 contains 15 residues. V shed 0 bases and J shed 4 bases, with 11 bases lying between them. The CDR3 bases are TGTGCCATCAGTGAGTCGAGAACAGCCTCAGATACGCAGTATTTT. Amino acids: CAISESRTASDTQYF.

This chain joins TRBV5-5 and TRBJ1-4; 10 positions match TRBD1. Germline lookup yields CDR1 SGHKS and CDR2 YYEKEE (reference sequence). This CDR3 is built from 15 residues. The J segment lost 2 bases and the V segment lost 8 bases, leaving 6 bases of the junction unmatched. This CDR3 is CAREMGQGTNEKLFF. The CDR3, as DNA: TGTGCCAGGGAAATGGGACAGGGGACTAATGAAAAACTGTTTTTT.

The chain carries TRBV5-4 and TRBJ2-5; D uncertain. The end of the DNA is better explained by TRBJ2-7, so the J call may be wrong. The length of the CDR3 is 15 residues. The V gene's germline CDR1 is SGHNT and CDR2 YYREEE (reference sequence). The CDR3 here is CASSLGVDGAYEQYF. In nucleotides, the CDR3 is TGTGCCAGCAGCTTGGGGGTAGATGGGGCCTACGAGCAGTACTTC.

The chain couples TRBV7-9 to TRBJ1-6; 10 bases agree with TRBD1. From germline, CDR1 is SEHNR and CDR2 FQNEAQ (reference sequence). The CDR3 is 14 amino acids. With 1 base clipped from V and 10 bases from J, the junction kept 1 base outside the gene matches. The CDR3 DNA follows: TGTGCCAGCAGCTTAGGGACAGGGGGATCACCCCTCCACTTT. Its protein is CASSLGTGGSPLHF.

The CDR3: CASSRLEVSEAFF. DNA for the CDR3: TGTGCCAGCAGCCGTTTGGAGGTTTCGGAAGCTTTCTTT. V is TRBV9 and J is TRBJ1-1, with D unresolved. CDR1 and CDR2 from the germline V gene are SGDLS and YYNGEE. V lost 4 bases, J lost 8 bases, and 15 bases lay in between. This CDR3 region has 13 residues.

The rearrangement uses TRBV30 and TRBJ2-7; weak D call: TRBD1 (6 bases). Germline V CDR1 and CDR2: GTSNPN, SVGIG (reference sequence). This CDR3 is built from 14 residues. V was trimmed by 5 bases and J by 0 bases, leaving 14 bases between them. CDR3 loop: CAWASGGTSYEQYF. The CDR3 bases are TGTGCCTGGGCCTCTGGGGGCACCTCCTACGAGCAGTACTTC.

This rearrangement joins TRBV27 to TRBJ1-1; possibly TRBD1 for D (6 bases). V lost 4 bases to trimming and J lost 1 base, with 19 bases between them. The CDR3 length is 17 residues. Germline values: CDR1 MNHEY, CDR2 SMNVEV (reference sequence). The CDR3 here is CASSSLRGGAWNTEAFF. The CDR3 nucleotides read TGTGCCAGCAGTTCCCTGAGGGGGGGCGCATGGAACACTGAAGCTTTCTTT.

This clone showed up just once. The V call is TRBV4-1, the J call TRBJ2-1; 7 nucleotides agree with TRBD2. V shed 0 bases and J 7 bases; nucleotides not matched to a gene: 9. Looked up from germline, CDR1 is MGHRA and CDR2 is YSYEKL. The CDR3 is 16 amino acids. CDR3 amino acids: CASSQDRGVGDNEQFF. The DNA of the CDR3 is TGCGCCAGCAGCCAAGATCGGGGGGTGGGGGATAATGAGCAGTTCTTC.